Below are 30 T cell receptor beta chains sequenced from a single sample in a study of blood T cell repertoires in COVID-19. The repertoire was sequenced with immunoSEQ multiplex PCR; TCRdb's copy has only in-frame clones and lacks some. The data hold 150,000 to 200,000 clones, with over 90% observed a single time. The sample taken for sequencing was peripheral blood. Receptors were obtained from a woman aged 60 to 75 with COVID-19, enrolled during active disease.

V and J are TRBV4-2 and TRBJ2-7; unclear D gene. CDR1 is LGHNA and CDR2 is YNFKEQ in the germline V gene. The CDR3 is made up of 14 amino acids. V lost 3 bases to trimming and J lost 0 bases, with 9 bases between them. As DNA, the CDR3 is TGTGCCAGCAGCCACAGACATGGCTCCTACGAGCAGTACTTC. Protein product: CASSHRHGSYEQYF.

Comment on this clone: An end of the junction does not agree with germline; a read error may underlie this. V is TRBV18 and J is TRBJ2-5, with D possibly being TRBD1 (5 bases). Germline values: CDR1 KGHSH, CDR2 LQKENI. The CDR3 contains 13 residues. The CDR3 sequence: CASSPTARAGPHF. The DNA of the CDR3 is TGTGCCAGCTCACCAACGGCTAGGGCAGGGCCCCACTTC.

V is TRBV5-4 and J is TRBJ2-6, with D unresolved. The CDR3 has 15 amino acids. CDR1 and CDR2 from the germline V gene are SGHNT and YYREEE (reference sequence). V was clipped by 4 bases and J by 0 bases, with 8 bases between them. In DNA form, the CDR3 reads TGTGCCAGCAGCGGCACAAGCTCTGGGGCCAACGTCCTGACTTTC. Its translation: CASSGTSSGANVLTF.

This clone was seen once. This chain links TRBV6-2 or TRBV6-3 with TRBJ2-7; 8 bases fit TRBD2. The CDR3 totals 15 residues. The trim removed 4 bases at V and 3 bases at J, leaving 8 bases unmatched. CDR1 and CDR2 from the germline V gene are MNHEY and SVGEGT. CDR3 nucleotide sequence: TGTGCCAGCAGTTTTGGGACTAGTGTTGGCTACGAGCAGTACTTC. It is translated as CASSFGTSVGYEQYF.

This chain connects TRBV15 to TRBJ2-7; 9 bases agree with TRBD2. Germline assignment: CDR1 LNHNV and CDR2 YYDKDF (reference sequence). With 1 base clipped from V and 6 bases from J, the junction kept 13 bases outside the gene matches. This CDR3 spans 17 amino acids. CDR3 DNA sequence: TGTGCCACCAGCAGAGGTCAAGCGGGGGGTCTGTCTATCGAGCAGTACTTC. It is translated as CATSRGQAGGLSIEQYF.

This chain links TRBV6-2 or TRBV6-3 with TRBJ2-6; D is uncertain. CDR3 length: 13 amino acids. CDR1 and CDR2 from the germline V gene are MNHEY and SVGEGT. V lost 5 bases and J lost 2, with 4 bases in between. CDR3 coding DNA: TGTGCCAGCAGTAAGCCTGGGGCCAACGTCCTGACTTTC. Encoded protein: CASSKPGANVLTF.

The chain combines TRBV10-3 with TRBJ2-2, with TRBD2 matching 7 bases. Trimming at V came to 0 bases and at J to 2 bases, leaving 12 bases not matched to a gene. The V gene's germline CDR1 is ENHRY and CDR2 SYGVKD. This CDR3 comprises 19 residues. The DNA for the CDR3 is TGTGCCATCAGTGAGTCCAGCTTGACAGCGGGGCTAAACACCGGGGAGCTGTTTTTT. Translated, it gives CAISESSLTAGLNTGELFF.

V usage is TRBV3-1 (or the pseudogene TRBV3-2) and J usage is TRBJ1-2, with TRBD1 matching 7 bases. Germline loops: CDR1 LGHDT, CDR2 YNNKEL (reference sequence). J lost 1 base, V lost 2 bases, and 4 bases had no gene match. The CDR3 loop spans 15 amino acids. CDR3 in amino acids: CASSQKGALNYGYTF. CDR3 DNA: TGTGCCAGCAGCCAAAAGGGGGCGCTTAACTATGGCTACACCTTC.

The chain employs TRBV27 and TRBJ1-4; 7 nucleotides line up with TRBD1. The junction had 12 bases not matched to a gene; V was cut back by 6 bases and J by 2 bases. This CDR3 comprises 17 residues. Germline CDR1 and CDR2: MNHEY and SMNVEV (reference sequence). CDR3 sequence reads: CASSRMWQTGTNEKLFF. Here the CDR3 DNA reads TGTGCCAGCAGCCGGATGTGGCAGACAGGGACTAATGAAAAACTGTTTTTT.

The chain's CDR3 is CASSSPGQGTNSPLHF. As DNA, the CDR3 is TGCGCCAGCAGCTCGCCGGGACAGGGGACCAATTCACCCCTCCACTTT. This sequence joins TRBV5-1 and TRBJ1-6; 10 bases map to TRBD1. Per germline, CDR1 SGHRS and CDR2 YFSETQ. The CDR3 loop spans 16 amino acids. V was pared by 3 bases and J by 7 bases, with 7 bases of the junction left unmatched.

CDR3 nucleotide sequence: TGCGCCAGCAGCTGGGGGGACAGGGGTACTAATGAAAAACTGTTTTTT. Protein product: CASSWGDRGTNEKLFF. V and J are TRBV5-1 and TRBJ1-4; 10 positions agree with TRBD1. The CDR3 runs to 16 residues. Germline-derived CDR1 and CDR2 are SGHRS and YFSETQ. Trimming cost V 3 bases and J 2 bases; bases outside gene matches: 4.

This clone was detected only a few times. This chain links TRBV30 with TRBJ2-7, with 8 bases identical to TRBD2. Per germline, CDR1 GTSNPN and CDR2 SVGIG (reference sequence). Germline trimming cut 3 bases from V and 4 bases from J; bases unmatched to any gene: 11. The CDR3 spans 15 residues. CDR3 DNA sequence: TGTGCCTGGAGACCGCCGGGGGGGAATCTGTACGAGCAGTACTTC. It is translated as CAWRPPGGNLYEQYF.

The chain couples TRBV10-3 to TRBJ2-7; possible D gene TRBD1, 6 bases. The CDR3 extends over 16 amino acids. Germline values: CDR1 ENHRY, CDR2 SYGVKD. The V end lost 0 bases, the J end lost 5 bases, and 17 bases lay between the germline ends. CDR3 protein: CAISESKDTGFHEQYF. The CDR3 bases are TGTGCCATCAGTGAGTCGAAGGATACAGGGTTCCACGAGCAGTACTTC.

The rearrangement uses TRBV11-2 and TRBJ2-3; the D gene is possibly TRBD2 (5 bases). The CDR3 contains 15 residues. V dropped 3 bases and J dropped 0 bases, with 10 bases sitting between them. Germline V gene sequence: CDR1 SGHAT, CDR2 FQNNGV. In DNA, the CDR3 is TGTGCCAGCAGCTTTGGGAGAATTAGCACAGATACGCAGTATTTT. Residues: CASSFGRISTDTQYF. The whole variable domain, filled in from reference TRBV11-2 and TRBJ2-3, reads EAGVAQSPRYKIIEKRQSVAFWCNPISGHATLYWYQQILGQGPKLLIQFQNNGVVDDSQLPKDRFSAERLKGVDSTLKIQPAKLEDSAVYLCASSFGRISTDTQYFGPGTRLTVL.

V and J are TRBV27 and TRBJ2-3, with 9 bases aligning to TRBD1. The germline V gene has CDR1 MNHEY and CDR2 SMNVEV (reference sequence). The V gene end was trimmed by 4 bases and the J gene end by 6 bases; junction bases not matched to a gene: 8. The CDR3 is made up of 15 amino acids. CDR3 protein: CASSYKGQGSDTQYF. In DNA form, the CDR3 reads TGTGCCAGCAGTTACAAGGGACAGGGTTCGGATACGCAGTATTTT.

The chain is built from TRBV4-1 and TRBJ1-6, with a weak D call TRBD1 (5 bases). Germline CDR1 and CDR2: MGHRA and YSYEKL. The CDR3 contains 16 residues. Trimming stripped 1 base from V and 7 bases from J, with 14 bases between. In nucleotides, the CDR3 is TGCGCCAGCAGCCAAGGCGGGGGATCCACAAATTCACCCCTCCACTTT. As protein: CASSQGGGSTNSPLHF.

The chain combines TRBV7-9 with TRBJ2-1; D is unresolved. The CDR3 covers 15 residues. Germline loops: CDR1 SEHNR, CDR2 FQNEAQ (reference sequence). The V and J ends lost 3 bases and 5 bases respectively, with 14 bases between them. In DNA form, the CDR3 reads TGTGCCAGCAGCTTTTCAGTGGGCACCCACAATGAGCAGTTCTTC. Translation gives CASSFSVGTHNEQFF.

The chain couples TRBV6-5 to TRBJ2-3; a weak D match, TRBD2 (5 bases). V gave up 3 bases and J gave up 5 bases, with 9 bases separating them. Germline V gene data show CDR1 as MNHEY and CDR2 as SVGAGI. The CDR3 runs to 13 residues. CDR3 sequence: CASSYRRRDTQYF. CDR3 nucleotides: TGTGCCAGCAGTTATAGGAGGCGAGATACGCAGTATTTT.

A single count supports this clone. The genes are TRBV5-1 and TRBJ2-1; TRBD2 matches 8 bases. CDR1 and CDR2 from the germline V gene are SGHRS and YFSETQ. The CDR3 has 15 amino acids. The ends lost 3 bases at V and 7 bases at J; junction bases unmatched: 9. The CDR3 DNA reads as TGCGCCAGCAGCTACGGGGGGGCCCTAAATAATGAGCAGTTCTTC. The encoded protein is CASSYGGALNNEQFF.

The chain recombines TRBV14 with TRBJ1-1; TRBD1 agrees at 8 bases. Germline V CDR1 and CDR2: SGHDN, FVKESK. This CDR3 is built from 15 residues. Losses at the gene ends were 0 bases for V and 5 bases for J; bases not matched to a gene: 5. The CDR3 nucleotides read TGTGCCAGCAGCCAAGATCCAGGGGGCTGGACTGAAGCTTTCTTT. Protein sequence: CASSQDPGGWTEAFF.

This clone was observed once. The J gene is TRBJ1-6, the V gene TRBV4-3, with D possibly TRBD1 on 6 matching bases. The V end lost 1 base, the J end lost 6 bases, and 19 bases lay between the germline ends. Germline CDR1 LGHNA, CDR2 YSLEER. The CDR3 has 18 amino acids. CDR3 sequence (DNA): TGCGCCAGCAGCCAAGTCCATCGGGCAGGGGCTGTTAATTCACCCCTCCACTTT. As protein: CASSQVHRAGAVNSPLHF.

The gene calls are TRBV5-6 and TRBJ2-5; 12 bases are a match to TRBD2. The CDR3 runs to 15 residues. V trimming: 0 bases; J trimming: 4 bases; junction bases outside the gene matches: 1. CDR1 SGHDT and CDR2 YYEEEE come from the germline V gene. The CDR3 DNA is TGTGCCAGCAGCTTGGGACTAGCGGGGGCAGAGACCCAGTACTTC. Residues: CASSLGLAGAETQYF.

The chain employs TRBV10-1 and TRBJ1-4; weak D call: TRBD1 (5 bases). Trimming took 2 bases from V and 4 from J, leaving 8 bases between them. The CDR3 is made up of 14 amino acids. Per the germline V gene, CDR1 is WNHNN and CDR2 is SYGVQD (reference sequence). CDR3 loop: CASSEGHDNEKLFF. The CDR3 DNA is TGCGCCAGCAGTGAGGGACATGATAATGAAAAACTGTTTTTT.

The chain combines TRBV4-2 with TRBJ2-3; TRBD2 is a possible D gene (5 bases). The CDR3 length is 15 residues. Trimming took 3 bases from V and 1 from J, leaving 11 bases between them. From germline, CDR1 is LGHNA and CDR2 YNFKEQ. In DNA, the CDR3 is TGTGCCAGCAGCCAGTCTACCGGGGGCACAGATACGCAGTATTTT. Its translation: CASSQSTGGTDTQYF.

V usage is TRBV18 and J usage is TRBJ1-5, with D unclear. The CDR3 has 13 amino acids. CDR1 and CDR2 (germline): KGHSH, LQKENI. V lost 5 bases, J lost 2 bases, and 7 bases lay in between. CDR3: CASSTGGNQPQHF. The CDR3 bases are TGTGCCAGCTCAACCGGGGGCAATCAGCCCCAGCATTTT.

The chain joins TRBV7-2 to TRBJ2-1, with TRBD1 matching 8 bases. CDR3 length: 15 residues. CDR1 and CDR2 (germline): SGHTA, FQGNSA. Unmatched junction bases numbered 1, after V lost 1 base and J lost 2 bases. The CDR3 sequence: CASSLDRGTYNEQFF. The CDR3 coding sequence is TGTGCCAGCAGCTTAGACAGGGGGACCTACAATGAGCAGTTCTTC.

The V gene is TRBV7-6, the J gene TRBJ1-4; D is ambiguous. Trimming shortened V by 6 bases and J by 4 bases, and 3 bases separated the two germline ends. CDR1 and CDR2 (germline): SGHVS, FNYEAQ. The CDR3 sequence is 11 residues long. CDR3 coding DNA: TGTGCCAGCAGACTTAATGAAAAACTGTTTTTT. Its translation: CASRLNEKLFF.

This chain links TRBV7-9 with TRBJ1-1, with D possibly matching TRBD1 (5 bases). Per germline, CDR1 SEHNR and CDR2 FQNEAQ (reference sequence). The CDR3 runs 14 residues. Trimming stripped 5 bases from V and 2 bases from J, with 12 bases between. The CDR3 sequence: CASSASTANTEAFF. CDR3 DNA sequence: TGTGCCAGCAGCGCCTCGACAGCCAACACTGAAGCTTTCTTT. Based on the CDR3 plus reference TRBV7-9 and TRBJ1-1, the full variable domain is DTGVSQNPRHKITKRGQNVTFRCDPISEHNRLYWYRQTLGQGPEFLTYFQNEAQLEKSRLLSDRFSAERPKGSFSTLEIQRTEQGDSAMYLCASSASTANTEAFFGQGTRLTVV.

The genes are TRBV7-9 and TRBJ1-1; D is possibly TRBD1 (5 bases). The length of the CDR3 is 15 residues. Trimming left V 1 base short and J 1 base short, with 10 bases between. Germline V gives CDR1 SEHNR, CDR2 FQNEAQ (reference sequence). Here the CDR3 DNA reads TGTGCCAGCAGCTTAGTTGGAGGGGCGAACACTGAAGCTTTCTTT. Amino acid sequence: CASSLVGGANTEAFF.

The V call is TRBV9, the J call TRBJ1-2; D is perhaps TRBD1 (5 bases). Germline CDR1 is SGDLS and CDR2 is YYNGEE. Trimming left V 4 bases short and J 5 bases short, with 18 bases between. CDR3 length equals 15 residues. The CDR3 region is CASSFAWGESYGYTF. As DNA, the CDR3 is TGTGCCAGCAGCTTCGCGTGGGGGGAAAGTTATGGCTACACCTTC.